Listed below are T cell receptor beta chains from one sample, sequenced in a study of Ad26.COV2.S vaccination and SARS-CoV-2 variants. Using immunoSEQ multiplex PCR, the repertoire was profiled, and TCRdb retains in-frame clones only, with some absent. The repertoire holds more than 350,000 clones, with approximately 90% as singletons. The specimen comprised peripheral blood, sampled in a trial of Ad26.COV2.S vaccine versus placebo. The origin of the receptors is a person aged 18 to 65 who received the Ad26.COV2.S COVID-19 vaccine or a placebo. The CDR3 runs from the conserved cysteine through the conserved F or W. D genes are given only for firm matches. Clone size appears in some rows only: once, few, many, or a class for an expanded clone.

abundance | j_gene | d_gene | v_gene | CDR3aa | CDR3nt
once | TRBJ2-7 | NA | TRBV27 | CASSPGPSLNEQYF | TGTGCCAGCAGTCCAGGGCCGTCCCTTAACGAGCAGTACTTC
few | TRBJ2-1 | TRBD2 | TRBV30 | CAWSRSSGRFRYEQFF | TGTGCCTGGAGTAGATCTAGCGGGAGATTTCGGTATGAGCAGTTCTTC
NA | TRBJ2-7 | NA | TRBV6-2/TRBV6-3 | CASSLHPYEQYF | TGTGCCAGCAGTTTACACCCCTACGAGCAGTACTTC
once | TRBJ2-7 | TRBD1 | TRBV5-6 | CASSLDGTGFWEQYF | TGTGCCAGCAGCTTGGACGGGACAGGGTTTTGGGAGCAGTACTTC
NA | TRBJ2-3 | NA | TRBV10-3 | CAVSGSTDTQYF | TGTGCCGTCAGTGGCAGCACAGATACGCAGTATTTT
NA | TRBJ1-6 | TRBD1 | TRBV6-5 | CASSYGTGRALHF | TGTGCCAGCAGTTACGGGACAGGTCGGGCCCTCCACTTT
NA | TRBJ2-7 | NA | TRBV7-9 | CASRNFPRDEQYF | TGTGCCAGCAGAAACTTTCCGCGGGACGAGCAGTACTTC
NA | TRBJ2-3 | NA | TRBV29-1 | CSVEDSGLDTQYF | TGCAGCGTAGAGGACAGCGGGTTGGATACGCAGTATTTT
NA | TRBJ2-7 | NA | TRBV6-6 | CASRAQGVSYEQYF | TGTGCCAGCAGAGCACAGGGTGTGTCCTACGAGCAGTACTTC
NA | TRBJ2-7 | NA | TRBV4-3 | CASSQEFYTSYEQYF | TGCGCCAGCAGCCAAGAATTTTACACGTCCTACGAGCAGTACTTC
NA | TRBJ1-1 | TRBD1 | TRBV9 | CASSADRVNTEAFF | TGTGCCAGCAGCGCCGACAGGGTGAACACTGAAGCTTTCTTT
few | TRBJ1-6 | TRBD1 | TRBV18 | CASSPGTGVRGTLHF | TGTGCCAGCTCACCAGGGACAGGGGTCCGGGGCACCCTCCACTTT
few | TRBJ1-1 | NA | TRBV30 | CAWSAPNTEAFF | TGTGCCTGGAGTGCCCCGAACACTGAAGCTTTCTTT
once | TRBJ2-5 | NA | TRBV5-1 | CASSSLQETQYF | TGCGCCAGCAGCTCCCTCCAAGAGACCCAGTACTTC
NA | TRBJ1-4 | TRBD1 | TRBV29-1 | CSVLRGPNEKLFF | TGCAGCGTACTCAGGGGGCCTAATGAAAAACTGTTTTTT
NA | TRBJ2-3 | NA | TRBV7-6 | CASSPPSGLNTQYF | TGTGCCAGCAGCCCCCCGTCGGGACTCAATACGCAGTATTTT
NA | TRBJ2-1 | NA | TRBV7-9 | CASSLAPGYEQFF | TGTGCCAGCAGCCTAGCCCCGGGTTATGAGCAGTTCTTC
NA | TRBJ2-1 | NA | TRBV7-9 | CASSFPENEQFF | TGTGCCAGCAGCTTCCCAGAAAATGAGCAGTTCTTC
NA | TRBJ2-3 | TRBD2 | TRBV20-1 | CSASGLAGAEADTQYF | TGCAGTGCTAGTGGACTAGCGGGAGCAGAGGCAGATACGCAGTATTTT
NA | TRBJ2-1 | TRBD1 | TRBV14 | CASSPNRGLYNEQFF | TGTGCCAGCAGCCCCAACAGGGGGCTCTACAATGAGCAGTTCTTC
NA | TRBJ1-5 | NA | TRBV7-2 | CASSPNLYQPQHF | TGTGCCAGCAGTCCTAATTTGTATCAGCCCCAGCATTTT
NA | TRBJ2-5 | NA | TRBV7-6 | CASSFGTSSAVETQYF | TGTGCCAGCAGCTTTGGGACATCAAGTGCGGTAGAGACCCAGTACTTC
NA | TRBJ1-1 | NA | TRBV5-6 | CASSLALDSREAFF | TGTGCCAGCAGCTTGGCCTTGGACAGCCGTGAAGCTTTCTTT
NA | TRBJ2-1 | TRBD2 | TRBV6-2/TRBV6-3 | CASSYTSGRVVYFF | TGTGCCAGCAGTTATACTAGCGGGAGGGTGGTCTATTTCTTC
NA | TRBJ2-1 | TRBD2 | TRBV27 | CASSLSSGRLNEQFF | TGTGCCAGCAGTTTATCTAGCGGGAGGTTAAATGAGCAGTTCTTC
NA | TRBJ2-3 | TRBD2 | TRBV5-8 | CASSPGTSGNTDTQYF | TGTGCCAGCAGCCCAGGGACTAGCGGGAACACAGATACGCAGTATTTT
once | TRBJ2-5 | TRBD1 | TRBV19 | CASNRGQETQYF | TGTGCCAGTAACAGGGGCCAAGAGACCCAGTACTTC
once | TRBJ2-7 | TRBD2 | TRBV27 | CASSLFFGQGLYEQYF | TGTGCCAGCAGTTTATTTTTCGGGCAGGGACTATACGAGCAGTACTTC
NA | TRBJ2-7 | NA | TRBV5-4 | CASSLGGNTGREQYF | TGTGCCAGCAGCTTGGGGGGAAATACAGGGCGCGAGCAGTACTTC
NA | TRBJ2-1 | TRBD2 | TRBV10-3 | CAISVGGSQNNEQFF | TGTGCCATCAGTGTGGGCGGGAGCCAGAACAATGAGCAGTTCTTC
NA | TRBJ1-1 | NA | TRBV2 | CASSPTGFTEAFF | TGTGCCAGCAGCCCGACAGGCTTCACTGAAGCTTTCTTT
NA | TRBJ2-6 | NA | TRBV6-2/TRBV6-3 | CASSYWLGGSGANVLTF | TGTGCCAGCAGTTATTGGCTCGGGGGCTCTGGGGCCAACGTCCTGACTTTC
NA | TRBJ2-3 | TRBD2 | TRBV9 | CASSVGASGRGDTQYF | TGTGCCAGCAGCGTAGGGGCTAGCGGGAGGGGTGATACGCAGTATTTT
NA | TRBJ2-2 | TRBD2 | TRBV2 | CASNPGRVGELFF | TGTGCCAGCAACCCCGGGAGGGTCGGGGAGCTGTTTTTT
NA | TRBJ1-2 | NA | TRBV24-1 | CATSENTGNGYTF | TGTGCCACCAGTGAAAACACAGGGAATGGCTACACCTTC
few | TRBJ2-2 | TRBD1 | TRBV18 | CASSPPVGTGGSPKTGELFF | TGTGCCAGCTCACCACCAGTTGGGACAGGAGGTTCCCCGAAGACCGGGGAGCTGTTTTTT
once | TRBJ1-1 | NA | TRBV18 | CASSATENTEAFF | TGTGCCAGCTCCGCGACTGAGAACACTGAAGCTTTCTTT
NA | TRBJ1-3 | NA | TRBV18 | CASSPMDLSSGNTIYF | TGTGCCAGCTCACCAATGGATCTGTCCTCTGGAAACACCATATATTTT
once | TRBJ2-1 | TRBD1 | TRBV19 | CASRDRGYIRWFF | TGTGCCAGCCGGGACAGGGGGTACATTCGTTGGTTCTTC
NA | TRBJ2-7 | NA | TRBV11-1 | CASSPGARPHHEQYF | TGTGCCAGCAGCCCTGGGGCCAGACCCCACCACGAGCAGTACTTC
NA | TRBJ2-3 | NA | TRBV12-5 | CASGSLPGTPTWVMGRTDTQYF | TGTGCTAGTGGCTCTCTCCCCGGGACACCCACGTGGGTGATGGGGAGGACAGATACGCAGTATTTT